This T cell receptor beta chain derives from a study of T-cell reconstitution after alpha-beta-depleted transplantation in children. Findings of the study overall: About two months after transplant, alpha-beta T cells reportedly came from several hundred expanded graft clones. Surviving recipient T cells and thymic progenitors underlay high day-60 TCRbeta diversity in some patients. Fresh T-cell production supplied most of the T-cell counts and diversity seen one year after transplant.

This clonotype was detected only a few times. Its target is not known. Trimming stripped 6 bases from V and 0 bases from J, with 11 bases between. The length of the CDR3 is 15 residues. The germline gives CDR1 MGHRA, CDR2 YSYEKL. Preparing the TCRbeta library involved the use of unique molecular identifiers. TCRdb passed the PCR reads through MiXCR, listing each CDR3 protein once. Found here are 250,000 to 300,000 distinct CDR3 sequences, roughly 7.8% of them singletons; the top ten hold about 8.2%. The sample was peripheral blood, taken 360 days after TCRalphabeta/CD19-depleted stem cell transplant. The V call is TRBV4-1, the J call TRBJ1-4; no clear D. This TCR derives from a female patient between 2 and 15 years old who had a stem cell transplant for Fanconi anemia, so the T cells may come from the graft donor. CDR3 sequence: CASSLSTATNEKLFF. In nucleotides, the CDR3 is TGCGCCAGCAGTTTATCGACCGCAACTAATGAAAAACTGTTTTTT.